The rows below give T cell receptor beta chains drawn from one sample of a study of response to subunit inactivated influenza vaccine. In TCRdb, the RT-PCR reads were re-called with MiXCR into one record per CDR3 protein. The table shows around 300,000 distinct CDR3 sequences, with about 20% occurring only once. Specimen: PBMCs from blood, collected less than 22 months after vaccination. Receptors were obtained from a man aged 50 to 75 who received an inactivated influenza vaccine. Both conserved end residues are part of each CDR3. The order of the fields is D gene, clone size, J gene, V gene, CDR3 DNA, CDR3 protein. D genes are given only for firm matches. Clone sizes are given selectively: once, few, many, or a class where the clone is expanded.

D: -; size: few; J: TRBJ2-3; V: TRBV12-3/TRBV12-4; DNA: TGTGCCAGCAGTTTAAGGATCCCCGGCACAGATACGCAGTATTTT; CDR3: CASSLRIPGTDTQYF
D: -; size: -; J: TRBJ1-1; V: TRBV29-1; DNA: TGCAGCGTTGCGGGGAAGGGGGACACTGAAGCTTTCTTT; CDR3: CSVAGKGDTEAFF
D: -; size: many; J: TRBJ1-1; V: TRBV5-4; DNA: TGTGCCAGCAGCCGGACACCTCCTAAGAAGAACACTGAAGCTTTCTTT; CDR3: CASSRTPPKKNTEAFF
D: TRBD1; size: once; J: TRBJ1-5; V: TRBV5-1; DNA: TGCACCAGCAGCTTGGATGGGACAGATAATCAGCCCCAGCATTTT; CDR3: CTSSLDGTDNQPQHF
D: -; size: -; J: TRBJ2-1; V: TRBV29-1; DNA: TGCAGCGTTGCAACAGGTCCGTTTGATGAGCAGTTCTTC; CDR3: CSVATGPFDEQFF
D: -; size: many; J: TRBJ2-3; V: TRBV4-3; DNA: TGCGCCAGCAGCCAGGATTTAATATGGGGCACAGATACGCAGTATTTT; CDR3: CASSQDLIWGTDTQYF
D: TRBD1; size: many; J: TRBJ1-2; V: TRBV5-1; DNA: TGCGCCAGCAGCGGCGGACAGGGCGGAGGCTACACCTTC; CDR3: CASSGGQGGGYTF
D: TRBD1; size: many; J: TRBJ1-5; V: TRBV10-3; DNA: TGTGCCATCAGTGAGCAGGGGGACAATCAGCCCCAGCATTTT; CDR3: CAISEQGDNQPQHF
D: TRBD2; size: -; J: TRBJ2-7; V: TRBV4-2; DNA: TGTGCCAGCAGCCAAGATCCCATGAAGGCTAGCGGGGCCTACGAGCAGTACTTC; CDR3: CASSQDPMKASGAYEQYF
D: -; size: many; J: TRBJ1-3; V: TRBV11-3; DNA: TGTGCCAGCAGCTCGGGACCTGGAAACACCATATATTTT; CDR3: CASSSGPGNTIYF
D: -; size: many; J: TRBJ1-1; V: TRBV5-1; DNA: TGCGCCAGCAGCTTAGCAGCGACACGGGGCACTGAAGCTTTCTTT; CDR3: CASSLAATRGTEAFF
D: -; size: once; J: TRBJ2-1; V: TRBV11-2; DNA: TGTGCCAGCAGTATGAGCTCCTACAATGAGCAGTTCTTC; CDR3: CASSMSSYNEQFF
D: TRBD1; size: few; J: TRBJ2-5; V: TRBV6-1; DNA: TGTGCCAGCAGCAGACAGGGGGTTGAGACCCAGTACTTC; CDR3: CASSRQGVETQYF
D: -; size: -; J: TRBJ2-3; V: TRBV28; DNA: TGTCGGTCGGGGGCTCGTTTACCCGCTAGCACAGATACGCAGTACTTT; CDR3: CRSGARLPASTDTQYF
D: -; size: once; J: TRBJ2-7; V: TRBV5-1; DNA: TGCGCCAGCAGCTTTACGGGGGACGAGCAGTACTTC; CDR3: CASSFTGDEQYF
D: -; size: -; J: TRBJ2-1; V: TRBV5-1; DNA: TGCGCCAGCAGCTTTAGTATTACCTCCTACAATGAGCAGTTCTTC; CDR3: CASSFSITSYNEQFF
D: TRBD1; size: -; J: TRBJ2-7; V: TRBV20-1; DNA: TGCAGTGCTAGCAACCTGGACAGGGAGGCGGTAGACGAGCAGTACTTC; CDR3: CSASNLDREAVDEQYF
D: -; size: few; J: TRBJ2-3; V: TRBV7-7; DNA: TGTGCTAGCAGCCAACCGGCGGGGGCCTATAGCACAGATACGCAGTATTTT; CDR3: CASSQPAGAYSTDTQYF
D: -; size: -; J: TRBJ2-2; V: TRBV10-3; DNA: TGTGCCACCAGACTAGGGAACACCGGGGAGCTGTTTTTT; CDR3: CATRLGNTGELFF
D: TRBD2; size: few; J: TRBJ2-1; V: TRBV2; DNA: TGTGCCAGCAGACGGGAGGGACTAGCGGGAGCCTCTGGACACAATGAGCAGTTCTTC; CDR3: CASRREGLAGASGHNEQFF
D: -; size: once; J: TRBJ1-1; V: TRBV4-2; DNA: TGTGCCAGCAGCCAACCGAAGGGGGGAGGGAACACTGAAGCTTTCTTT; CDR3: CASSQPKGGGNTEAFF
D: -; size: -; J: TRBJ1-3; V: TRBV4-2; DNA: TGTGCCAGCAGCCAAGATAGAAGGGGCTCTGGAAACACCATATATTTT; CDR3: CASSQDRRGSGNTIYF
D: -; size: -; J: TRBJ2-5; V: TRBV5-4; DNA: TGTGCCAGCAGCCCCAAGGGAATAGGGGAGACCCAGTACTTC; CDR3: CASSPKGIGETQYF
D: TRBD2; size: few; J: TRBJ2-1; V: TRBV11-1; DNA: TGTGCCAGCAGTCCACCTAGCGGGAGGGCCTACAATGAGCAGTTCTTC; CDR3: CASSPPSGRAYNEQFF
D: -; size: -; J: TRBJ2-5; V: TRBV3-1; DNA: TGTGCCAGCAGCCAAGGAGGGCCAGGGACCCAGTACTTC; CDR3: CASSQGGPGTQYF
D: TRBD1; size: few; J: TRBJ1-5; V: TRBV20-1; DNA: TGCAGTGCTAGAGATTATCACAGGGGGGGTCAGCCCCAGCATTTT; CDR3: CSARDYHRGGQPQHF
D: -; size: few; J: TRBJ2-2; V: TRBV6-5; DNA: TGTGCCAGCAGTTCTGGTGGGGCGGGCGGGGAGCTGTTTTTT; CDR3: CASSSGGAGGELFF
D: -; size: -; J: TRBJ1-5; V: TRBV6-2/TRBV6-3; DNA: TGTGCCAGCAGTTACTCGGACACGGAAACCGATCAGCCCCAGCATTTT; CDR3: CASSYSDTETDQPQHF
D: -; size: -; J: TRBJ2-7; V: TRBV20-1; DNA: TGCAGTGCCCCCCCCGGCGGTAGCGGACCCTACGAGCAGTACTTC; CDR3: CSAPPGGSGPYEQYF
D: -; size: -; J: TRBJ2-3; V: TRBV7-6; DNA: TGTGCCAGCAGCTCGGAGAGCGGGTGGGGCACAGATACGCAGTATTTT; CDR3: CASSSESGWGTDTQYF
D: -; size: few; J: TRBJ1-2; V: TRBV27; DNA: TGTGCCAGCAGTTTTTTAGGGGGAGTTGCCCCTGATGGCTACACCTTC; CDR3: CASSFLGGVAPDGYTF
D: -; size: few; J: TRBJ1-6; V: TRBV6-1; DNA: TGTGCCAGCAGGATCAGTGGGGGGGGCTCACCCCTCCACTTT; CDR3: CASRISGGGSPLHF
D: -; size: few; J: TRBJ1-2; V: TRBV30; DNA: TGTGCCTGGAGTTATAGGGGGGAATTTGGCTACACCTTC; CDR3: CAWSYRGEFGYTF
D: -; size: -; J: TRBJ2-7; V: TRBV28; DNA: TGTGCCAGCAGATCGGGGGGCCGGTCCGAGCAGTACTTC; CDR3: CASRSGGRSEQYF
D: TRBD1; size: few; J: TRBJ1-2; V: TRBV30; DNA: TGTGCCTGGAGTAAAGGACAGGGCAACAACTATGGCTACACCTTC; CDR3: CAWSKGQGNNYGYTF
D: TRBD2; size: -; J: TRBJ2-2; V: TRBV20-1; DNA: TGCAGCGCAATAGCGAGCGGGAGGGTCACCGGGGAGCTGTTTTTT; CDR3: CSAIASGRVTGELFF
D: TRBD2; size: few; J: TRBJ2-7; V: TRBV20-1; DNA: TGCAGTGCTACCGGACTAGCGGGAGACAGGGGCTACGAGCAGTACTTC; CDR3: CSATGLAGDRGYEQYF
D: -; size: -; J: TRBJ1-2; V: TRBV5-1; DNA: TGCGCCAGCAGCCCCGGTTATGGCTACACCTTC; CDR3: CASSPGYGYTF
D: -; size: few; J: TRBJ2-1; V: TRBV28; DNA: TGTGCCACTTGGGGCTCCGCCGGCGAGCAGTTCTTC; CDR3: CATWGSAGEQFF
D: -; size: many; J: TRBJ1-5; V: TRBV11-2; DNA: TGTGCCAGCAGCCAACCCATGGGGGCGGGACTTAGCAATCAGCCCCAGCATTTT; CDR3: CASSQPMGAGLSNQPQHF
D: TRBD2; size: -; J: TRBJ2-3; V: TRBV6-2/TRBV6-3; DNA: TGTGCCAGCTACGCTACGGGGGGTGCGCAGTATTTT; CDR3: CASYATGGAQYF
D: -; size: -; J: TRBJ2-2; V: TRBV7-9; DNA: TGTGCCAGCAGCCTTGGTACAGCAGGGAACACCGGGGAGCTGTTTTTT; CDR3: CASSLGTAGNTGELFF
D: -; size: -; J: TRBJ1-1; V: TRBV27; DNA: TGTGCCAGCAGTTCGTACCGCCAGGGGAACACTGAAGCTTTCTTT; CDR3: CASSSYRQGNTEAFF
D: -; size: once; J: TRBJ2-3; V: TRBV6-2/TRBV6-3; DNA: TGTGCCAGCAGTTATTACTCGACTTCAAGCGGAGGGAGCACAGATACGCAGTATTTT; CDR3: CASSYYSTSSGGSTDTQYF
D: TRBD2; size: few; J: TRBJ2-2; V: TRBV10-3; DNA: TGTGCCGCTCGGGAGGATGACACCGGGGAGCTGTTTTTT; CDR3: CAAREDDTGELFF
D: -; size: many; J: TRBJ2-2; V: TRBV5-1; DNA: TGCGCCAGCAGCTTGACAGCAGCGAACACCGGGGAGCTGTTTTTT; CDR3: CASSLTAANTGELFF
D: -; size: few; J: TRBJ1-3; V: TRBV6-1; DNA: TGTGCCAGCAGACCGGGGTACGCTGGAAACACCATATATTTT; CDR3: CASRPGYAGNTIYF
D: TRBD1; size: -; J: TRBJ1-3; V: TRBV10-3; DNA: TGTGCCATCAGTGAGTCGACAGGGCGGCTTGGAAACACCATATATTTT; CDR3: CAISESTGRLGNTIYF
D: -; size: few; J: TRBJ2-3; V: TRBV10-2; DNA: TGCGCCAGCAGTGAGTCATTCCTGACAGATACGCAGTATTTT; CDR3: CASSESFLTDTQYF
D: -; size: many; J: TRBJ1-5; V: TRBV18; DNA: TGTGCCAGCTCACCACCCGGCAGGGAGGGTCAGCCCCAGCATTTT; CDR3: CASSPPGREGQPQHF
D: TRBD1; size: -; J: TRBJ1-1; V: TRBV5-4; DNA: TGTGCCAGCAGCTTGGAAGGGACAGGGGGAGCTTTCTTT; CDR3: CASSLEGTGGAFF
D: -; size: few; J: TRBJ2-1; V: TRBV28; DNA: TGTGCCAGCTCGACTAGTGGGATTGGGGATGAGCAGTTCTTC; CDR3: CASSTSGIGDEQFF
D: TRBD1; size: few; J: TRBJ2-7; V: TRBV20-1; DNA: TGCAGTGCGGACCGGGACAGGGGCTCCTACGAGCAGTACTTC; CDR3: CSADRDRGSYEQYF
D: TRBD1; size: few; J: TRBJ1-5; V: TRBV6-2/TRBV6-3; DNA: TGTGCCAGCAGTAGAGGGACAGCGAATTCCAATCAGCCCCAGCATTTT; CDR3: CASSRGTANSNQPQHF
D: -; size: few; J: TRBJ1-5; V: TRBV19; DNA: TGTGCCAGTAGTATAAGGCCCGGGACGGGTGGGCCCCAGCATTTT; CDR3: CASSIRPGTGGPQHF
D: TRBD1; size: -; J: TRBJ1-1; V: TRBV6-6; DNA: TGTGCCACCGTGGGACAGATGAACACTGAAGCTTTCTTT; CDR3: CATVGQMNTEAFF
D: -; size: -; J: TRBJ1-1; V: TRBV5-6; DNA: TGTGCCAGCAGCTCCGACTCCTTCCCTGAAGCTTTCTTT; CDR3: CASSSDSFPEAFF
D: -; size: few; J: TRBJ1-2; V: TRBV20-1; DNA: TGCAGTGCTCAAAAAGGGGACTATGGCTACACCTTC; CDR3: CSAQKGDYGYTF
D: -; size: few; J: TRBJ2-2; V: TRBV11-2; DNA: TGTGCCAGCAGCTTAGGTTCGCTTTACACCGGGGAGCTGTTTTTT; CDR3: CASSLGSLYTGELFF